The clone carrying this T cell receptor beta chain has just one count. This record comes from a study of blood T cell repertoires in COVID-19. Across the study: Researchers got acute and convalescent COVID-19 samples from the United States, Italy and Spain.

CDR3 size: 14 residues. V was pared by 6 bases and J by 7 bases, with 7 bases of the junction left unmatched. Germline CDR1 and CDR2: LGHNA and YSLEER. Original methodology: Cell counts per sample came from amplifying reference gene primers. Only in-frame clones appear in the TCRdb table, and some are missing; sequencing was by immunoSEQ multiplex PCR. For V, J and clone size, that table is used; D and trimming come from the DNA. The sample consists of 150,000 to 200,000 clones, more than 70% of them appearing once. J is TRBJ1-1 and V is TRBV4-3; 11 nucleotides line up with TRBD1. The sequenced material came from peripheral blood. The receptor was isolated from a man between 60 and 75 years old with acute or convalescent COVID-19. CDR3 nucleotide sequence: TGCGCCAGCAGAATGGACAGGGGGCTAGGTGAAGCTTTCTTT. This encodes CASRMDRGLGEAFF.